These T cell receptor beta chains were read from a single sample in a study of T-cell reconstitution after alpha-beta-depleted transplantation in children. TCRdb processed the PCR reads anew with MiXCR; each CDR3 protein has one entry. The table includes nearly 250,000 distinct CDR3 sequences, around 8% detected once. The sample consisted of PBMCs, mostly from graft donor cells, taken 180 days after TCRalphabeta/CD19-depleted stem cell transplant. Every receptor here comes from a male patient between 10 and 17 years old who had a stem cell transplant for acute lymphoblastic leukemia, so the T cells may come from the graft donor. The conserved cysteine and the conserved F or W are not part of the CDR3 here. The order of the fields is CDR3 protein, V gene, J gene.

cdr3_aa: ASSSSGGVPGEQY
v_call: TRBV7-3
j_call: TRBJ2-7

cdr3_aa: ASSLFDPSVSTDTQY
v_call: TRBV28
j_call: TRBJ2-3

cdr3_aa: ASSYSFVLKGEKLF
v_call: TRBV6-5
j_call: TRBJ1-4

cdr3_aa: ASSQDREAKNIQY
v_call: TRBV14
j_call: TRBJ2-4

cdr3_aa: ASSKSGGLGETQY
v_call: TRBV6-1
j_call: TRBJ2-5

cdr3_aa: ASSQEKKAGGQKTQY
v_call: TRBV3-1
j_call: TRBJ2-5

cdr3_aa: ASSLEPYGYT
v_call: TRBV11-2
j_call: TRBJ1-2

cdr3_aa: ASSLGRDLQETQY
v_call: TRBV7-2
j_call: TRBJ2-5

cdr3_aa: ASSLVTRSSDSYNEQF
v_call: TRBV11-1
j_call: TRBJ2-1

cdr3_aa: ASSLDGDRGYRYT
v_call: TRBV7-2
j_call: TRBJ1-2

cdr3_aa: ASSLAGGSRSTGELF
v_call: TRBV5-1
j_call: TRBJ2-2

cdr3_aa: ASSHPGQGFGYT
v_call: TRBV5-1
j_call: TRBJ1-2

cdr3_aa: ASSLGSAGGSPLH
v_call: TRBV5-6
j_call: TRBJ1-6

cdr3_aa: SASGAGDWNEQF
v_call: TRBV20-1
j_call: TRBJ2-1

cdr3_aa: TFSLAGGAELF
v_call: TRBV12-3/TRBV12-4
j_call: TRBJ2-2

cdr3_aa: ASSFGRGLDQPQH
v_call: TRBV7-2
j_call: TRBJ1-5

cdr3_aa: ASSLGRGRTFNEKLF
v_call: TRBV5-1
j_call: TRBJ1-4

cdr3_aa: ATSRDRGTSGGSYNEQF
v_call: TRBV15
j_call: TRBJ2-1

cdr3_aa: SVAVLASGRKETQY
v_call: TRBV29-1
j_call: TRBJ2-5

cdr3_aa: ASSYLDRGAYEQY
v_call: TRBV6-2/TRBV6-3
j_call: TRBJ2-7

cdr3_aa: ASSSGLSTDTQY
v_call: TRBV9
j_call: TRBJ2-3

cdr3_aa: ASSSRAQRQGSYEQY
v_call: TRBV7-4
j_call: TRBJ2-7

cdr3_aa: SARDPVAGEQY
v_call: TRBV20-1
j_call: TRBJ2-7

cdr3_aa: ASSRGLAGEGTDTQY
v_call: TRBV5-6
j_call: TRBJ2-3

cdr3_aa: ASSQDGTGDSNQPQH
v_call: TRBV4-2
j_call: TRBJ1-5

cdr3_aa: ASSQGNRGPSYEQY
v_call: TRBV3-1
j_call: TRBJ2-7

cdr3_aa: ASILDGHSEPF
v_call: TRBV11-1
j_call: TRBJ1-1

cdr3_aa: ASSLGQGYYEQY
v_call: TRBV5-5
j_call: TRBJ2-7

cdr3_aa: SVEWGYEQY
v_call: TRBV29-1
j_call: TRBJ2-7

cdr3_aa: ASSLSSGGPNEQF
v_call: TRBV6-2/TRBV6-3
j_call: TRBJ2-1

cdr3_aa: ASSLTGNYGYT
v_call: TRBV28
j_call: TRBJ1-2

cdr3_aa: ASSAGTGNTEAF
v_call: TRBV5-1
j_call: TRBJ1-1

cdr3_aa: ASEGGPDYEQY
v_call: TRBV28
j_call: TRBJ2-7

cdr3_aa: ASSLVPYEQY
v_call: TRBV7-8
j_call: TRBJ2-7

cdr3_aa: ASRTRYNEQF
v_call: TRBV10-2
j_call: TRBJ2-1

cdr3_aa: ASSQALTSGGAANTGELF
v_call: TRBV4-3
j_call: TRBJ2-2

cdr3_aa: ASRGLYNEQF
v_call: TRBV2
j_call: TRBJ2-1

cdr3_aa: ASSLRGIPSFSYNEQF
v_call: TRBV6-5
j_call: TRBJ2-1